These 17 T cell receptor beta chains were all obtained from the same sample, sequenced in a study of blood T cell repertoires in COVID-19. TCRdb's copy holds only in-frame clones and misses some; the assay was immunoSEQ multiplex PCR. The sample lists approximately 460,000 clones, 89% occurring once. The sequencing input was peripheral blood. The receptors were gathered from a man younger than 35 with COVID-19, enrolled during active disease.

The CDR3 loop is CASSYSPRAQPQHF. The CDR3 region has the DNA TGTGCCAGCAGTTACTCCCCCAGGGCCCAGCCCCAGCATTTT. The gene calls are TRBV6-2 or TRBV6-3 and TRBJ1-5; possibly TRBD1 for D (5 bases). Germline values: CDR1 MNHEY, CDR2 SVGEGT. The length of the CDR3 is 14 residues. The germline V and J ends were trimmed by 0 bases and 7 bases, with 10 bases remaining between them.

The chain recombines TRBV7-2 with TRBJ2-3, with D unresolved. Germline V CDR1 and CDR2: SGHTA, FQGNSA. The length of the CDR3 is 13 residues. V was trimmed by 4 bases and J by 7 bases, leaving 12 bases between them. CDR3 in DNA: TGTGCCAGCAGCTCCTCCGTAGCAAATACGCAGTATTTT. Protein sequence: CASSSSVANTQYF.

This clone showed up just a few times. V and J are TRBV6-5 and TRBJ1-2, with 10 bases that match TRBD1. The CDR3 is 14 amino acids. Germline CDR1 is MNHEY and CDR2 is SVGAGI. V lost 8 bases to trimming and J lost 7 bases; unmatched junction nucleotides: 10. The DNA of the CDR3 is TGTGCCAGCTTCCCAGACAGGGGGCGGAGTGGCTACACCTTC. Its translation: CASFPDRGRSGYTF.

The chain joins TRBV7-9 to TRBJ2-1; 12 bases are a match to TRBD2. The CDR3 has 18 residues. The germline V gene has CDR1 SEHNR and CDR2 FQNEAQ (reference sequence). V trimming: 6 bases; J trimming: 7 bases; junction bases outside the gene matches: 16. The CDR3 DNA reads TGTGCCAGCAGACCTGAATGGCTAGCGGGGGGGCAAACGAATGAGCAGTTCTTC. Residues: CASRPEWLAGGQTNEQFF.

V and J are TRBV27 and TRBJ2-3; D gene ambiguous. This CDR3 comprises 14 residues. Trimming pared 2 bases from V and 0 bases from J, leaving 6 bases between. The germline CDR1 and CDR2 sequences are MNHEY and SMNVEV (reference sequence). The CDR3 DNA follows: TGTGCCAGCAGTTTAGGCCAGAGCACAGATACGCAGTATTTT. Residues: CASSLGQSTDTQYF.

The CDR3 bases are TGTGCCAGCAGTCCTGGACAGGGAAATGAAGCTTTCTTT. Encoded protein: CASSPGQGNEAFF. The rearrangement joins TRBV12-3 or TRBV12-4 to TRBJ1-1; 8 bases match TRBD1. There are 13 residues in the CDR3. V shed 5 bases, J shed 7 bases, and the junction held 6 bases outside the gene matches.

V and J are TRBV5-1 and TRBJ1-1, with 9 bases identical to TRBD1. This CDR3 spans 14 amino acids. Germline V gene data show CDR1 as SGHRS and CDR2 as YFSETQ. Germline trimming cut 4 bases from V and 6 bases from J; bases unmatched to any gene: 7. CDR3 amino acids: CASSGTGTEAEAFF. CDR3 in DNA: TGCGCCAGCAGCGGGACAGGGACTGAGGCTGAAGCTTTCTTT.

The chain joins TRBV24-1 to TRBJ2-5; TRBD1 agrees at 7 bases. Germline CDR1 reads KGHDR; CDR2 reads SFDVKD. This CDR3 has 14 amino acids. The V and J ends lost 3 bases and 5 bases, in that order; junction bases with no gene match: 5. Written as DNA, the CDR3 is TGTGCCACCAGTGATCCGACAGGGTATGAGACCCAGTACTTC. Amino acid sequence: CATSDPTGYETQYF.

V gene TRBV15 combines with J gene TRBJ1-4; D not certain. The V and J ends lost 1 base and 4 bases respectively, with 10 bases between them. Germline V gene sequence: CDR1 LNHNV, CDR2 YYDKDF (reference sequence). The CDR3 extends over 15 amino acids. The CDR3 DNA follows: TGTGCCACCAGCAGAGGTGGAGGGTTTAATGAAAAACTGTTTTTT. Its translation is CATSRGGGFNEKLFF.

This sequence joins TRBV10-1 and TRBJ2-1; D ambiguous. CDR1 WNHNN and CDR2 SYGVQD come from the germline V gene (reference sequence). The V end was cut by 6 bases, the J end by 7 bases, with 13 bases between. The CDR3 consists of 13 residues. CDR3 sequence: CASSGSLGNEQFF. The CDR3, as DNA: TGCGCCAGCAGCGGGTCACTCGGGAATGAGCAGTTCTTC.

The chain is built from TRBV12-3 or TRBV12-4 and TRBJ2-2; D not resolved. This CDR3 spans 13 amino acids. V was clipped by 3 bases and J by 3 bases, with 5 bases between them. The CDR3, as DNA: TGTGCCAGCAGTTTCCCGGACACCGGGGAGCTGTTTTTT. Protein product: CASSFPDTGELFF.

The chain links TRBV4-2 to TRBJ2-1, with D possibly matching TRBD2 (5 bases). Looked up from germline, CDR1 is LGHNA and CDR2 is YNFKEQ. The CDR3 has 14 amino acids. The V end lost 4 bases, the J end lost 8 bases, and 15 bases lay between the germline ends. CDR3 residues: CASSPSGSTHEQFF. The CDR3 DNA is TGTGCCAGCAGCCCCTCGGGGAGTACCCATGAGCAGTTCTTC.

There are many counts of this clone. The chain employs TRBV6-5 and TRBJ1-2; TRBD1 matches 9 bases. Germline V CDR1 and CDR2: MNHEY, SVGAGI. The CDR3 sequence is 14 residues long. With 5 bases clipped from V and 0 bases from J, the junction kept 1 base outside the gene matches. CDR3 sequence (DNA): TGTGCCAGCAGTAGACAGGGGGCTAACTATGGCTACACCTTC. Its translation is CASSRQGANYGYTF.

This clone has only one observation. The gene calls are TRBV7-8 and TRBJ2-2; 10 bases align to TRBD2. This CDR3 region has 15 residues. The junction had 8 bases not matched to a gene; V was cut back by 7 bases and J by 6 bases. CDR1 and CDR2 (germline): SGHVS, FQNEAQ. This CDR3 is CASTTLAGRAGELFF. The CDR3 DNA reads TGTGCCAGCACCACACTAGCGGGAAGGGCCGGGGAGCTGTTTTTT.

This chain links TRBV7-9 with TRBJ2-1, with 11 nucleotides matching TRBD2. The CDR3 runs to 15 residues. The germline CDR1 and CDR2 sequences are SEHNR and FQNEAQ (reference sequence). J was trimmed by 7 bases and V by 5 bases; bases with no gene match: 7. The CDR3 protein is CASSLTSGRRNEQFF. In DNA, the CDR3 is TGTGCCAGCAGCCTTACTAGCGGGAGAAGGAATGAGCAGTTCTTC.

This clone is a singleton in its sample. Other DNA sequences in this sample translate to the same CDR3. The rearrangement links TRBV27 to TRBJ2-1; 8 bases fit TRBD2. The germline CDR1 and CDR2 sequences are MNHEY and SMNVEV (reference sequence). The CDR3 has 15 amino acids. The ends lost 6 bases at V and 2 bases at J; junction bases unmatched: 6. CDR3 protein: CASSLGTSPYNEQFF. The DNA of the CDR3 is TGTGCCAGCAGCCTAGGGACTAGTCCCTACAATGAGCAGTTCTTC.

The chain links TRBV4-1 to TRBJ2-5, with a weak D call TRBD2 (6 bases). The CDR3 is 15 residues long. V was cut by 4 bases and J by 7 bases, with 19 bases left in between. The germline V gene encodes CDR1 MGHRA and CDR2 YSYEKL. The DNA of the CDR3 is TGCGCCAGCAGCCCAACCGCAGTGCTCGGGGGGACCCAGTACTTC. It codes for CASSPTAVLGGTQYF.